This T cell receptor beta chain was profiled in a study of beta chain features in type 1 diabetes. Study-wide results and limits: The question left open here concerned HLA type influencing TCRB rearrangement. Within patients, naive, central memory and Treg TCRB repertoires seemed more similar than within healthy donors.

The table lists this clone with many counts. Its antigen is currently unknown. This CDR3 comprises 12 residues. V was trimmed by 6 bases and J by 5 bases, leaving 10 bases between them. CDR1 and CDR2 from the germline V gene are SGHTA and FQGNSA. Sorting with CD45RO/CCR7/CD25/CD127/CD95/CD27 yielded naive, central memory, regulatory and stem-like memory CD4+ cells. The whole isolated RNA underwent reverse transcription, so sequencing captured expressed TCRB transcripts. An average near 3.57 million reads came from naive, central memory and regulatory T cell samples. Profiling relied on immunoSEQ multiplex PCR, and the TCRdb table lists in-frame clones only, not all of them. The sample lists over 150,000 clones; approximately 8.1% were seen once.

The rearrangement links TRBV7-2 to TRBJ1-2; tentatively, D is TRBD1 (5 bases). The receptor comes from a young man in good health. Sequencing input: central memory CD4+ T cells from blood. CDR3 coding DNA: TGTGCCAGCAGACGGGGGACTTATGGCTACACCTTC. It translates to CASRRGTYGYTF.